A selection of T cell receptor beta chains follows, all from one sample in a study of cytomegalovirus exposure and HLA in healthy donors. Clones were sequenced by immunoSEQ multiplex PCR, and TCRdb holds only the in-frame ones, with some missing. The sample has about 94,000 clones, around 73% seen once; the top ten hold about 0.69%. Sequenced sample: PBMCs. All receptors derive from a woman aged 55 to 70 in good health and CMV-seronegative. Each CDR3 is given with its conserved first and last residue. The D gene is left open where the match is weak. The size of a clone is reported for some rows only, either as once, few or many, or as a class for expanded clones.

TGTGCCAGCAGTTATTCTCGGAGCAATCAGCCCCAGCATTTT CASSYSRSNQPQHF TRBJ1-5 - - TRBV6-5
TGCGCCAGCAGTGGAACAAGGGGAACTGAAGCTTTCTTT CASSGTRGTEAFF TRBJ1-1 - - TRBV10-2
TGTGCCAGCAGCCTTGGACAGGGGAGCTCCTACGAGCAGTACTTC CASSLGQGSSYEQYF TRBJ2-7 TRBD1 - TRBV7-6
TGTGCCAGCAGCCTCACAGGGGGGAAGAATGCCTACGAGCAGTACTTC CASSLTGGKNAYEQYF TRBJ2-7 TRBD1 - TRBV7-9
TGTGCCAGCAGCCTCAATAATTGGGGAGGAGAGACCCAGTACTTC CASSLNNWGGETQYF TRBJ2-5 - - TRBV7-7
TGCGCCAGCAGCCAAGAAGAGGGGGCAGGGGAAAAACTGTTTTTT CASSQEEGAGEKLFF TRBJ1-4 TRBD1 - TRBV4-1
TGTGCCAGCAGGCAAGGACAGGGGAAATCCGTGAACACTGAAGCTTTCTTT CASRQGQGKSVNTEAFF TRBJ1-1 TRBD1 - TRBV2
TGTGCCAGCAGCCGGCTCTCTCCGCGGGACAGGGGTGAAAAACTGTTTTTT CASSRLSPRDRGEKLFF TRBJ1-4 TRBD1 - TRBV5-6
TGTGCCAGCGGTGTTAGCGGGAGCCTCTCCTACGAGCAGTACTTC CASGVSGSLSYEQYF TRBJ2-7 TRBD2 - TRBV25-1
TGTGCCAGCAGTACCCTAGGACAGGGGGCGCGGGCTTTCTTT CASSTLGQGARAFF TRBJ1-1 TRBD1 - TRBV28
TGTGCCAGCAGCCGAGGGGGTCCAGGGGTGAGCGGGGAGCTGTTTTTT CASSRGGPGVSGELFF TRBJ2-2 - - TRBV7-2
TGTGCCACCAGCAGGACAGAGAACACTGAAGCTTTCTTT CATSRTENTEAFF TRBJ1-1 - once TRBV15
TGTGCCAGCAGTTTACCTTTCTACGAGCAGTACTTC CASSLPFYEQYF TRBJ2-7 - - TRBV28